The next 23 T cell receptor beta chains were all read from a single sample in a study of identical twins. TCRdb called the 5' RACE reads again in MiXCR, with one record for every CDR3 protein. The sample has about 690,000 distinct CDR3 sequences; 5.5% to 7.5% are singletons. Sequenced material: naive T cells sorted from blood. Receptor source: a man between 18 and 29 years old in good health.

This clonotype was found once. This chain joins TRBV19 and TRBJ1-2; D is possibly TRBD1 (5 bases). The CDR3 spans 15 residues. Deletions cut 9 bases from V and 0 bases from J, with 17 bases between. The germline V gene encodes CDR1 LNHDA and CDR2 SQIVND (reference sequence). The CDR3 is CASRTGQSPNYGYTF. CDR3 nucleotides: TGTGCCAGCAGGACGGGGCAATCGCCTAACTATGGCTACACCTTC.

This clonotype was seen repeatedly, ten times or more. This chain connects TRBV12-3 or TRBV12-4 to TRBJ1-6, with D unresolved. The V end lost 2 bases, the J end lost 7 bases, and 9 bases lay between the germline ends. The CDR3 runs 14 residues. The CDR3 DNA is TGTGCCAGCAGTTTAACCGGTCTCAATTCACCCCTCCACTTT. Translation gives CASSLTGLNSPLHF.

This chain's CDR3 is CAGGRDTDTQYF. For the CDR3, the DNA is TGTGCCGGGGGGCGCGACACAGATACGCAGTATTTT. The gene calls are TRBV30 and TRBJ2-3; TRBD1 or TRBD2 may be the D gene (6 bases each). The V gene's germline CDR1 is GTSNPN and CDR2 SVGIG (reference sequence). V lost 8 bases and J lost 2, with 11 bases in between. The length of the CDR3 is 12 residues.

This clonotype was detected many times. V and J are TRBV12-3 or TRBV12-4 and TRBJ1-1; perhaps TRBD1 as D (6 bases). This CDR3 has 11 amino acids. Trimming pared 11 bases from V and 3 bases from J, leaving 10 bases between. Written as DNA, the CDR3 is TGTGCCGGGGGCAGGGACACTGAAGCTTTCTTT. It translates to CAGGRDTEAFF.

This clonotype has at least ten counts. The chain couples TRBV12-3 or TRBV12-4 to TRBJ2-2; 7 bases agree with TRBD2. The CDR3 runs to 16 residues. V trimming: 8 bases; J trimming: 2 bases; junction bases outside the gene matches: 11. CDR3 nucleotides: TGTGCCAGCTCTTACCTAGCGGCAGACAACACCGGGGAGCTGTTTTTT. It codes for CASSYLAADNTGELFF.

This sequence joins TRBV5-1 and TRBJ1-2; maybe TRBD1 (6 bases). Germline V gives CDR1 SGHRS, CDR2 YFSETQ. CDR3 length: 15 amino acids. V lost 0 bases and J 5 bases, leaving 14 bases between the germline ends. The CDR3 bases are TGCGCCAGCAGCTTGGGAGCAGGGGCGCCATATGGCTACACCTTC. Translation: CASSLGAGAPYGYTF.

This clonotype was picked up a small number of times. The rearrangement links TRBV5-1 to TRBJ2-2, with 11 nucleotides matching TRBD2. CDR3 length: 14 amino acids. Germline V lookup: CDR1 SGHRS, CDR2 YFSETQ. With 5 bases clipped from V and 6 bases from J, the junction kept 3 bases outside the gene matches. The chain's CDR3 is CASRLAGAPGELFF. CDR3 sequence (DNA): TGCGCCAGCAGACTAGCGGGGGCACCCGGGGAGCTGTTTTTT.

This clonotype was detected ten times or more. This chain links TRBV24-1 with TRBJ2-3; D is uncertain. Trimming took 4 bases from V and 3 from J, leaving 4 bases between them. CDR3 length: 12 amino acids. In germline, CDR1 is KGHDR, CDR2 SFDVKD. DNA for the CDR3: TGTGCCACCAGTGACCCTACAGATACGCAGTATTTT. It encodes CATSDPTDTQYF.

This clonotype was seen at least ten times. The genes are TRBV29-1 and TRBJ2-1; TRBD2 might be the D (6 bases). The germline gives CDR1 SQVTM, CDR2 ANQGSEA. Deletions cut 1 base from V and 4 bases from J, with 8 bases between. This CDR3 is 13 amino acids long. CDR3 sequence (DNA): TGCAGCGTTGAAGCGGGAGAATACAATGAGCAGTTCTTC. Its translation is CSVEAGEYNEQFF.

This clonotype was seen a few times. V is TRBV18 and J is TRBJ1-4, with a possible D match to TRBD1 (6 bases). V dropped 3 bases and J dropped 8 bases, with 16 bases sitting between them. The CDR3 is 15 residues long. Per the germline V gene, CDR1 is KGHSH and CDR2 is LQKENI. CDR3 in DNA: TGTGCCAGCTCACCGGCCGGGACACGGAGGGAAAAACTGTTTTTT. Translated, it gives CASSPAGTRREKLFF.

The sample holds a few counts of this clonotype. The rearrangement links TRBV7-3 to TRBJ1-4; D not resolved. The germline V and J ends were trimmed by 2 bases and 4 bases, with 8 bases remaining between them. Germline V gives CDR1 SGHTA, CDR2 FQGTGA. The CDR3 extends over 14 amino acids. For the CDR3, the DNA is TGTGCCAGCAGCTTAGCCCCGGGTAATGAAAAACTGTTTTTT. As protein: CASSLAPGNEKLFF.

V gene TRBV5-6 combines with J gene TRBJ2-2; TRBD2 aligns across 13 bases. CDR1 is SGHDT, CDR2 YYEEEE, per germline. CDR3 length equals 17 residues. J gave up 5 bases and V 3 bases, and 7 bases lay outside the gene matches. The CDR3 loop is CASSWGTSGIRTGELFF. The CDR3 bases are TGTGCCAGCAGCTGGGGGACTAGCGGGATAAGGACCGGGGAGCTGTTTTTT.

This clonotype was picked up a small number of times. The V call is TRBV5-1, the J call TRBJ2-1, with D possibly being TRBD2 (5 bases). The V end was cut by 3 bases, the J end by 8 bases, with 9 bases between. From germline, CDR1 is SGHRS and CDR2 YFSETQ. The CDR3 spans 12 residues. CDR3 amino acids: CASSSGVHEQFF. CDR3 sequence (DNA): TGCGCCAGCAGCTCCGGGGTCCATGAGCAGTTCTTC. The full variable domain, rest sourced from reference TRBV5-1 and TRBJ2-1, is KAGVTQTPRYLIKTRGQQVTLSCSPISGHRSVSWYQQTPGQGLQFLFEYFSETQRNKGNFPGRFSGRQFSNSRSEMNVSTLELGDSALYLCASSSGVHEQFFGPGTRLTVL.

The V and J genes are TRBV11-2 and TRBJ2-1; 7 bases fit TRBD1. The CDR3 consists of 18 residues. Trimming at V came to 3 bases and at J to 5 bases, leaving 16 bases not matched to a gene. Germline lookup yields CDR1 SGHAT and CDR2 FQNNGV. CDR3 coding DNA: TGTGCCAGCAGCTTTTCAGGGGGTCGCCCTAAACTACACAATGAGCAGTTCTTC. Translated: CASSFSGGRPKLHNEQFF.

This clonotype was picked up a small number of times. The conserved phenylalanine or tryptophan is not found at the CDR3 terminus, so this likely reflects a read error. V is TRBV10-3 and J is TRBJ1-5; a possible D gene is TRBD1 (5 bases). CDR1 is ENHRY and CDR2 is SYGVKD in the germline V gene. The CDR3 runs 16 residues. V gave up 8 bases and J gave up 1 base, with 18 bases separating them. CDR3 coding DNA: TGTGCCATCGCACGGGGCCCCTGGGAGAGCAATCAGCCCCAGCATTCT. This translates into CAIARGPWESNQPQHS.

This clonotype turned up a few times. V is TRBV5-1 and J is TRBJ2-1, with TRBD1 matching over 10 bases. This CDR3 spans 16 amino acids. The J segment lost 6 bases and the V segment lost 4 bases, leaving 10 bases of the junction unmatched. CDR1 is SGHRS, CDR2 YFSETQ, per germline. Written as DNA, the CDR3 is TGCGCCAGCAGCCAATCGACCGGGACAGGGGTCAATGAGCAGTTCTTC. Protein product: CASSQSTGTGVNEQFF.

This clonotype was observed at least ten times. The rearrangement joins TRBV20-1 to TRBJ2-7; the match to TRBD2 covers 11 bases. This CDR3 is 14 amino acids long. Germline assignment: CDR1 DFQATT and CDR2 SNEGSKA (reference sequence). Trimming cost V 5 bases and J 3 bases; bases outside gene matches: 6. The CDR3 sequence: CSAATSGSSYEQYV. The CDR3 region has the DNA TGCAGTGCTGCTACTAGCGGGAGTAGCTACGAGCAGTACGTC.

This clonotype was observed a few times. The rearrangement joins TRBV12-3 or TRBV12-4 to TRBJ1-1, with D hard to call. V dropped 2 bases and J dropped 2 bases, with 9 bases sitting between them. The CDR3 spans 14 residues. In DNA, the CDR3 is TGTGCCAGCAGTTTAAGAAGCACTAACACTGAAGCTTTCTTT. Translating it yields CASSLRSTNTEAFF.

The table lists this clonotype with many counts. The V and J genes are TRBV12-3 or TRBV12-4 and TRBJ1-5; 9 nucleotides agree with TRBD1. Unmatched junction bases numbered 5, after V lost 6 bases and J lost 5 bases. The CDR3 extends over 14 amino acids. The CDR3 nucleotides read TGTGCCAGCAGACAGGGACAGGGCGATCAGCCCCAGCATTTT. The encoded protein is CASRQGQGDQPQHF.

This clonotype was recorded many times. The chain uses TRBV6-5 and TRBJ2-1; TRBD2 agrees at 11 bases. CDR3 length equals 14 residues. Losses at the gene ends were 0 bases for V and 10 bases for J; bases not matched to a gene: 2. Germline loops: CDR1 MNHEY, CDR2 SVGAGI. The CDR3 spells CASSYSGTSGEQFF. CDR3 DNA: TGTGCCAGCAGTTACTCTGGGACTAGCGGAGAGCAGTTCTTC.

This clonotype was recorded a few times. The rearrangement joins TRBV3-1 to TRBJ2-1, with 8 bases matching TRBD1. Unmatched junction bases numbered 5, after V lost 3 bases and J lost 7 bases. CDR3 length equals 14 residues. Germline assignment: CDR1 LGHDT and CDR2 YNNKEL (reference sequence). The CDR3 DNA reads as TGTGCCAGCAGCCAGAGGACAGGGATAAATGAGCAGTTCTTC. It yields the protein CASSQRTGINEQFF.

The chain uses TRBV6-1 and TRBJ2-7, with D hard to call. Germline V gene sequence: CDR1 MNHNS, CDR2 SASEGT. The CDR3 runs to 13 residues. V was pared by 6 bases and J by 1 base, with 10 bases between. Here the CDR3 reads CASRIGLSYEQYV. The CDR3 coding sequence is TGTGCCAGCAGGATAGGGCTTTCCTACGAGCAGTACGTC.

This clonotype was seen ten or more times. The rearrangement joins TRBV12-3 or TRBV12-4 to TRBJ2-7, with a possible D match to TRBD1 (6 bases). The CDR3 totals 15 residues. Between the trimmed V and J ends, which lost 2 bases and 6 bases, there was a span of 17 bases. The CDR3 DNA is TGTGCCAGCAGTTTATTCCTCGACAGGCCCCTCGAGCAGTACTTC. This translates into CASSLFLDRPLEQYF.